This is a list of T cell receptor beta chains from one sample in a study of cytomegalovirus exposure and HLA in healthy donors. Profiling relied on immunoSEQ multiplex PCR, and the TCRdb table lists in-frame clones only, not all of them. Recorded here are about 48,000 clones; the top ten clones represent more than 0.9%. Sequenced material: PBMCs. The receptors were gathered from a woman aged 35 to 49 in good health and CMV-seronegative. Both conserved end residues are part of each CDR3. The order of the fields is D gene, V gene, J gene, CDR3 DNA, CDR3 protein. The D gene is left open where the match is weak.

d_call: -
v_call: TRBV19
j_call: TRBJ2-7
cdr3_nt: TGTGCCAGTAGTATAGCGGGAGCATACGAGCAGTACTTC
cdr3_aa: CASSIAGAYEQYF

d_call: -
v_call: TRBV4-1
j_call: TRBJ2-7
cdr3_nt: TGCGCCAGCAGCCAAGAACTCGGACAGCGGCCTATCTACGAGCAGTACTTC
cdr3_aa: CASSQELGQRPIYEQYF

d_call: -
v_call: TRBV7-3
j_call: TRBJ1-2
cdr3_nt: TGTGCCAGCAGCACAAGGGGGGGCCGGGGCTACACCTTC
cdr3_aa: CASSTRGGRGYTF

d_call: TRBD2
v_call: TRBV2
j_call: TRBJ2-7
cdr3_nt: TGTGCCAGCAGGAGAACTAGCGGGTACACCTACGAGCAGTACTTC
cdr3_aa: CASRRTSGYTYEQYF

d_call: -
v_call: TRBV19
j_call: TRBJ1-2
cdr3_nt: TGTGCCAGTAGTAACACAGGGAGCTATGGCTACACCTTC
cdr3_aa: CASSNTGSYGYTF

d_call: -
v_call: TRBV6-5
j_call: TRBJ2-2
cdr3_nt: TGTGCCAGCAGTTACTCACTGACAAACACCGGGGAGCTGTTTTTT
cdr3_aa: CASSYSLTNTGELFF

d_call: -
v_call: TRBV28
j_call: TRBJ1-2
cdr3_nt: TGTGCCAGCAGTTTACAGGGGAGCGGAAGGTATGGCTACACCTTC
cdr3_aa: CASSLQGSGRYGYTF

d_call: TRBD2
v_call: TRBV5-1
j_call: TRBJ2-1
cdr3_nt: TGCGCCAGCAGCTTGACTAGCGGGAACGTTGAGCAGTTCTTC
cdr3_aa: CASSLTSGNVEQFF

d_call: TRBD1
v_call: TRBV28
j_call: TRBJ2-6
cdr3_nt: TGTGCCAGCAGCCAAGGGGGCGCCGGGGCCAACGTCCTGACTTTC
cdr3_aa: CASSQGGAGANVLTF

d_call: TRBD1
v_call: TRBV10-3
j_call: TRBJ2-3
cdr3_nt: TGTGCCATCAGTGACACCAGGACAGGGAGCACAGATACGCAGTATTTT
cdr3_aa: CAISDTRTGSTDTQYF

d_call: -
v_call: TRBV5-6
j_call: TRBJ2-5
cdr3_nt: TGTGCCAGCAGCTTATTCGTACAAGAGACCCAGTACTTC
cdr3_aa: CASSLFVQETQYF

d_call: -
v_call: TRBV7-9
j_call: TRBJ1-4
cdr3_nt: TGTGCCAGCAGCTTTAACGGACTTAATGAAAAACTGTTTTTT
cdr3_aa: CASSFNGLNEKLFF

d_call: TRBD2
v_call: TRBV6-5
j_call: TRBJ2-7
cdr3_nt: TGTGCCAGCAGATCGGGGGGCTACGAGCAGTACTTC
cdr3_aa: CASRSGGYEQYF

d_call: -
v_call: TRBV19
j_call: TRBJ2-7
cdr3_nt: TGTGCCAGTAGTATACCTCTTAGCCCAGTCTACGAGCAGTACTTC
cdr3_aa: CASSIPLSPVYEQYF

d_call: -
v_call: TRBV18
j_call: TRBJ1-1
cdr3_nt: TGTGCCAGCTCACCACCGAACAGGGCTACAGTCACTGAAGCTTTCTTT
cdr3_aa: CASSPPNRATVTEAFF

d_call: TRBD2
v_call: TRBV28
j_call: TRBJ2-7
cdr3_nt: TGTGCCACCCCGGGTAGCGGGGGGGAGCAGTACTTC
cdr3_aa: CATPGSGGEQYF

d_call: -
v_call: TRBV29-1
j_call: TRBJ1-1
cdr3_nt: TGCAGCGTTGTAGGAGTGGCAGGGCACCCCTTGAACACTGAAGCTTTCTTT
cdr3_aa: CSVVGVAGHPLNTEAFF

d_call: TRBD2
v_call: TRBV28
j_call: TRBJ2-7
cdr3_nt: TGTGCCAGCAGTTCTCCGACTAGCGGGAGGGGCTACGAGCAGTACTTC
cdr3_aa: CASSSPTSGRGYEQYF

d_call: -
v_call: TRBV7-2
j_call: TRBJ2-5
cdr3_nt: TGTGCCAGCAGCTTAGGGGGGCGGCAAGAGACCCAGTACTTC
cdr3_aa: CASSLGGRQETQYF

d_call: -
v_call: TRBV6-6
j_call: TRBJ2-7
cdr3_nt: TGTGCCAGCAGGGTAGGATCTAGCGAGCAGTACTTC
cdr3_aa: CASRVGSSEQYF

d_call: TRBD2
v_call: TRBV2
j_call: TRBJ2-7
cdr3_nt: TGTGCCAGCAGGTCTAGCGGGAGGGGTTGGTACGAGCAGTACTTC
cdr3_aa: CASRSSGRGWYEQYF

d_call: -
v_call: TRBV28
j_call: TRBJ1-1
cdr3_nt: TGTGCCAGCAGGCCACGAGACAGACAGAACACTGAAGCTTTCTTT
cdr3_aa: CASRPRDRQNTEAFF

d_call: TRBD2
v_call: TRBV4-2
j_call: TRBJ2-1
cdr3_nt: TGTGCCAGCAGCCAAGAAGAAACTAGCGGGTACAATGAGCAGTTCTTC
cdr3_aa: CASSQEETSGYNEQFF

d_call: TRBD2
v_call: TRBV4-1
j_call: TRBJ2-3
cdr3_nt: TGCGCCAGCAGCCAAGAGTCCGGGAGGGCCAGAGATAAGCAGTATTTT
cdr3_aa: CASSQESGRARDKQYF

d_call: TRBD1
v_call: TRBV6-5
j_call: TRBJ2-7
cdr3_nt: TGTGCCAGCAGTTACTCGCTTGGGACAGGGAAAATTAAGCAGTACTTC
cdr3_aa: CASSYSLGTGKIKQYF

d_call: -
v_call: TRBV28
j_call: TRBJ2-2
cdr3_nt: TGTGCCAGCAGACCCACGTTGACTAGCGGGGAGCTGTTTTTT
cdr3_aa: CASRPTLTSGELFF

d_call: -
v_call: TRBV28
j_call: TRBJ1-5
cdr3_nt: TGTGCCAGCAGTTTTCGGTCGGGGTCTTTTCAGCCCCAGCATTTT
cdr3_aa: CASSFRSGSFQPQHF

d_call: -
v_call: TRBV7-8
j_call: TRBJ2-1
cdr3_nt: TGTGCCAGCAGGGGCAAAAATGAGCAGTTCTTC
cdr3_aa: CASRGKNEQFF

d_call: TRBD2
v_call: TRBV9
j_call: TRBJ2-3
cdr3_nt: TGTGCCAGCAGCGCGACTAGCGGGACCGCCGACCACACAGATACGCAGTATTTT
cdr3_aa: CASSATSGTADHTDTQYF

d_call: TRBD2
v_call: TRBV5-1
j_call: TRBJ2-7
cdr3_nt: TGCGCCAGCATGTACGGGACTAGCGGAACCTACGAGCAGTACTTC
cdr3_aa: CASMYGTSGTYEQYF

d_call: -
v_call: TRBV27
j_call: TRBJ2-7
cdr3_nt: TGTGCCAGCAGTTTACAGGGAAAAATGTACGAGCAGTACTTC
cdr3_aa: CASSLQGKMYEQYF

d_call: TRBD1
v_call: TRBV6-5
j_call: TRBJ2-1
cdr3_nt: TGTGCCAGCAGTCCGACAGGGACCGACAATGAGCAGTTCTTC
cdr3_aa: CASSPTGTDNEQFF

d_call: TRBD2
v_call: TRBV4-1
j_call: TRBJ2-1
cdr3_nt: TGCGCCAGCAGCCAAGAGGGCGGGAGGGCCAGTGAGCAGTTCTTC
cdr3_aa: CASSQEGGRASEQFF